This TCR beta chain was documented in a study of blood T cell repertoires in COVID-19. Looking at the study overall: Samples representing acute and convalescent COVID-19 were sourced from the United States, Italy and Spain.

It was during active infection that Seattle patients were enrolled and then longitudinally followed. Original handling: Amplifying reference gene primers gave estimates of nucleated cell counts. Profiling relied on immunoSEQ multiplex PCR, and the TCRdb table lists in-frame clones only, not all of them. The DNA gave D and trimming, while V, J and clone size come from that table. The data show about 430,000 clones, roughly 89% seen once. This CDR3 contains 13 residues. CDR1 is MGHRA, CDR2 YSYEKL, per germline. V dropped 3 bases and J dropped 1 base, with 4 bases sitting between them. The source is a man aged 18 to 29 with COVID-19, enrolled during active disease. The gene calls are TRBV4-1 and TRBJ2-1; no reliable D call. Sample: peripheral blood. The CDR3 DNA reads TGCGCCAGCAGCCATCAGTCCTACAATGAGCAGTTCTTC. Its protein is CASSHQSYNEQFF.